This TCR beta chain is from a study of CXCR3-negative and CXCR3-positive naive CD8 T cells. A note on this clonotype: What it binds is not known.

This CDR3 has 14 residues. UMI-labeled 5' RACE yielded the TRB cDNA libraries. TCRdb processed the 5' RACE reads again and assigns one entry to each CDR3 protein, with no DNA. The sample spans over 45,000 distinct CDR3 sequences; the ten largest clones claim approximately 0.42%. Overall study findings and caveats: Comparably high diversity was seen in both naive subsets, and much lower diversity in memory CD8+ cells.

Sequenced sample: naive CXCR3- CD8+ T cells from blood. Subset denoted: CD45RO-CCR7+CD27+CD95- naive CD8+ T cells lacking CXCR3 (TNR3-). This sequence joins TRBV12-3 or TRBV12-4 and TRBJ2-4; checking the TCRdb D call of TRBD1 is not possible without DNA. The TCR comes from a human donor in good health. Some clones in this sample may be carry-over from other donors' samples. The CDR3 protein is CASSLARAGDIQYF.